What follows is one T cell receptor (beta chain) and its context. The record originates from a study of cytomegalovirus exposure and HLA in healthy donors. V lost 2 bases to trimming and J lost 4 bases; unmatched junction nucleotides: 5. Germline V gene data show CDR1 as MNHEY and CDR2 as SVGAGI. The CDR3 consists of 14 residues. Researchers ran the PCR with 60 Vbeta and 13 Jbeta primers. Using immunoSEQ multiplex PCR, the repertoire was profiled, and TCRdb retains in-frame clones only, with some absent. The sample lists around 130,000 clones, approximately 76% occurring once. Sequenced: PBMCs. This receptor was identified in a man aged 40-50 years in good health and CMV-seronegative. The genes are TRBV6-5 and TRBJ2-7; 7 bases fit TRBD2. The CDR3 DNA sequence: TGTGCCAGCAGTTACGTGGGCGGGAGTTACGAGCAGTACTTC. Its translation: CASSYVGGSYEQYF.